A selection of T cell receptor beta chains follows, all from one sample in a study of T cell repertoires in cytomegalovirus infection. TCRdb reprocessed the reads with MiXCR, giving one entry per CDR3 protein. The sample consists of hundreds of thousands of distinct CDR3 sequences, 5% to 8.5% of them appearing once. The sequenced sample was PBMCs. All receptors come from a human donor in good health (CMV status not recorded). Some clones in this sample may be carry-over from other donors' samples. The CDR3 runs from the conserved cysteine through the conserved F or W. The order of the fields is V gene, J gene, CDR3 protein.

TRBV7-2	TRBJ1-5	CASSLMGQYSNQPQHF
TRBV7-3	TRBJ2-2	CASRPGAGVDTGELFF
TRBV4-1	TRBJ1-4	CASSPRTAATNEKLFF
TRBV29-1	TRBJ2-1	CSVSGTSESYNEQFF
TRBV7-3	TRBJ2-3	CASSLDAEDTQYF
TRBV18	TRBJ2-5	CASSPLSQETQYF
TRBV4-1	TRBJ2-5	CASSPSGSETQYF
TRBV4-3	TRBJ1-2	CASSQTGEYGYTF
TRBV29-1	TRBJ2-1	CSVTMTGEQFF
TRBV2	TRBJ1-2	CASIRDSYGYTF
TRBV12-3/TRBV12-4	TRBJ2-1	CASTLDSSYNEQFF
TRBV2	TRBJ1-1	CASSYRGSEAFF
TRBV7-9	TRBJ2-1	CASSRGTTSYNEQFF
TRBV7-8	TRBJ1-6	CASSLGTGYNSPLHF
TRBV7-2	TRBJ2-2	CASSYWQGATGELFF
TRBV7-2	TRBJ1-5	CASSYRASNQPQHF
TRBV5-4	TRBJ2-7	CASSPGGTSSYEQYF
TRBV7-6	TRBJ1-3	CASSPMWVPSGNTIYF
TRBV6-5	TRBJ1-1	CASSDAANTEAFF
TRBV6-2/TRBV6-3	TRBJ2-5	CASSRWTDQETQYF
TRBV20-1	TRBJ2-5	CSARVLASAVETQYF
TRBV7-2	TRBJ1-1	CASSLVGSVGWMNTEAFF
TRBV6-2/TRBV6-3	TRBJ2-2	CASSRNTGELFF
TRBV29-1	TRBJ1-1	CSVERGGTVDFF
TRBV18	TRBJ1-6	CASSPGGDDSPLHF
TRBV27	TRBJ2-1	CASSLYDRGNEQFF
TRBV7-2	TRBJ2-2	CASSTLQGATGELFF
TRBV7-3	TRBJ2-1	CASSLIGRGAYNEQFF
TRBV6-5	TRBJ2-4	CASSYTGLLAKNIQYF
TRBV30	TRBJ2-5	CAWDPSGVQETQYF